Presented here are 24 T cell receptor beta chains from one specimen sequenced in a study of CD8+ T cells in alopecia areata. Investigators isolated RNA and reverse transcribed it into cDNA to act as the sequencing template. Sequencing used immunoSEQ multiplex PCR; TCRdb keeps in-frame clones, though not all of them. The sample has 130,000 or so clones, 86% seen once. Treatment described: oral pan-JAK inhibitor, 5-10 mg twice daily. The specimen comprised CD8+ T cells sorted from blood, sampled at week 4, from a patient treated with tofacitinib. The receptors stem from a human donor with alopecia areata.

This clone was observed once. The V and J genes are TRBV27 and TRBJ1-2, with TRBD1 matching 7 bases. Per the germline V gene, CDR1 is MNHEY and CDR2 is SMNVEV (reference sequence). The V segment lost 6 bases and the J segment 8 bases; nucleotides outside the gene matches: 9. The CDR3 is 13 residues long. The CDR3 DNA follows: TGTGCCAGCAGCAGGACCCCGGGACAGGGCTACACCTTC. Its translation is CASSRTPGQGYTF.

This clone has a single count. J is TRBJ2-3 and V is TRBV9, with 8 bases that match TRBD2. V lost 0 bases and J lost 4; bases outside the gene matches: 4. Germline V lookup: CDR1 SGDLS, CDR2 YYNGEE. The CDR3 length is 15 residues. The CDR3 DNA sequence: TGTGCCAGCAGCGTAGCGGGAGGGCCCCCAGATACGCAGTATTTT. As protein: CASSVAGGPPDTQYF.

This rearrangement joins TRBV2 to TRBJ2-7; tentatively, D is TRBD1 (5 bases). Deletions cut 8 bases from V and 2 bases from J, with 16 bases between. Germline CDR1 and CDR2: SNHLY and FYNNEI. This CDR3 comprises 14 residues. The CDR3 DNA sequence: TGTGCCAGCGACGATGTAAGGGGCACCTACGAGCAGTACTTC. Translating gives CASDDVRGTYEQYF.

The gene calls are TRBV9 and TRBJ2-7, with D perhaps matching TRBD1 (5 bases). The CDR3 extends over 13 amino acids. From germline, CDR1 is SGDLS and CDR2 YYNGEE. The ends were cut back, 3 bases at V and 6 bases at J, with 13 bases in the middle. The CDR3 here is CASSAVPGIEQYF. For the CDR3, the DNA is TGTGCCAGCAGCGCCGTACCAGGGATCGAGCAGTACTTC.

The rearrangement links TRBV7-8 to TRBJ1-1; 9 bases fit TRBD1. This CDR3 is built from 16 residues. CDR1 and CDR2 from the germline V gene are SGHVS and FQNEAQ. Germline trimming cut 5 bases from V and 0 bases from J; bases unmatched to any gene: 7. DNA for the CDR3: TGTGCCAGCAGCGCCGACAGGGGGGAATTGAACACTGAAGCTTTCTTT. Its translation is CASSADRGELNTEAFF. The variable domain in full, with the rest retrieved from reference TRBV7-8 and TRBJ1-1, is GAGVSQSPRYKVAKRGQDVALRCDPISGHVSLFWYQQALGQGPEFLTYFQNEAQLDKSGLPSDRFFAERPEGSVSTLKIQRTQQEDSAVYLCASSADRGELNTEAFFGQGTRLTVV.

The CDR3 DNA sequence: TGTGCCAGCACCACCCCCCGGGGGACAGGGGGTAGGAAAGAGACCCAGTACTTC. Translating it yields CASTTPRGTGGRKETQYF. This chain uses TRBV28 with TRBJ2-5, with 11 bases matching TRBD1. There are 18 residues in the CDR3. V lost 7 bases, J lost 3 bases, and 16 bases stayed unmatched. Germline V gene data show CDR1 as MDHEN and CDR2 as SYDVKM.

On this clone itself: The junction differs from germline at one of its ends, possibly a read error. The V call is TRBV25-1, the J call TRBJ1-1; D unresolved. CDR1 and CDR2 from the germline V gene are MGHDK and SYGVNS. The CDR3 length is 11 residues. The CDR3 sequence is CASSESWAILF. The DNA of the CDR3 is TGTGCCAGCAGTGAATCATGGGCCATCCTATTT. Combining the CDR3 with reference TRBV25-1 and TRBJ1-1 gives the whole variable domain EADIYQTPRYLVIGTGKKITLECSQTMGHDKMYWYQQDPGMELHLIHYSYGVNSTEKGDLSSESTVSRIRTEHFPLTLESARPSHTSQYLCASSESWAILFGQGTRLTVV.

The CDR3 nucleotides are TGCGCCAGCAGCTCCTACGAACTGCAAGAGACCCAGTACTTC. Translating gives CASSSYELQETQYF. The chain recombines TRBV5-1 with TRBJ2-5, with unresolved D. Trimming took off 3 bases at V and 2 bases at J, with 11 bases between the two ends. Germline V gives CDR1 SGHRS, CDR2 YFSETQ. The CDR3 runs 14 residues.

The rearrangement uses TRBV7-6 and TRBJ2-6; D is uncertain. The CDR3 sequence is 16 residues long. Germline V gives CDR1 SGHVS, CDR2 FNYEAQ. Deletions cut 0 bases from V and 0 bases from J, with 6 bases between. The DNA for the CDR3 is TGTGCCAGCAGCTTAGCGGGGTTCTCTGGGGCCAACGTCCTGACTTTC. It encodes CASSLAGFSGANVLTF.

The CDR3 sequence: CAWTQQGLSYEQYF. In DNA, the CDR3 is TGTGCCTGGACCCAACAGGGCCTATCCTACGAGCAGTACTTC. The chain is built from TRBV30 and TRBJ2-5; the D gene is possibly TRBD1 (6 bases). The DNA end is a closer match to TRBJ2-7, so the J assignment may be wrong. The CDR3 contains 14 residues. Per the germline V gene, CDR1 is GTSNPN and CDR2 is SVGIG (reference sequence).

This chain uses TRBV4-1 with TRBJ2-5; D remains ambiguous. The CDR3 extends over 16 amino acids. With 0 bases removed from V and 4 bases from J, the gap between germline ends came to 15 bases. Germline lookup yields CDR1 MGHRA and CDR2 YSYEKL. The CDR3 nucleotides read TGCGCCAGCAGCCAAGAAGGTAGTCCGGGTCGAGAGACCCAGTACTTC. It specifies CASSQEGSPGRETQYF.

The rearrangement joins TRBV29-1 to TRBJ2-6; perhaps TRBD1 as D (6 bases). The CDR3 consists of 15 residues. Trimming stripped 2 bases from V and 2 bases from J, with 10 bases between. Germline CDR1 SQVTM, CDR2 ANQGSEA. This CDR3 reads CSVEFGDTGANVLTF. CDR3 DNA: TGCAGCGTTGAATTTGGGGACACTGGGGCCAACGTCCTGACTTTC.

The J gene is TRBJ2-4, the V gene TRBV4-2, with D maybe TRBD2 (6 bases). Per germline, CDR1 LGHNA and CDR2 YNFKEQ. V lost 2 bases, J lost 8 bases, and 22 bases lay in between. The CDR3 is 17 residues long. The CDR3 sequence: CASSQPTRTYPRDIQYF. Here the CDR3 DNA reads TGTGCCAGCAGCCAACCGACTAGGACTTACCCTAGGGACATTCAGTACTTC.

This clone was picked up a small number of times. The chain employs TRBV29-1 and TRBJ1-3; D is ambiguous. The ends were cut back, 2 bases at V and 2 bases at J, with 13 bases in the middle. The CDR3 length is 15 residues. The germline CDR1 and CDR2 sequences are SQVTM and ANQGSEA. CDR3 in amino acids: CSVESGSEAGNTIYF. CDR3 DNA sequence: TGCAGCGTTGAATCCGGGTCGGAGGCTGGAAACACCATATATTTT.

V usage is TRBV29-1 and J usage is TRBJ2-3; D gene unclear. The germline CDR1 and CDR2 sequences are SQVTM and ANQGSEA. CDR3 length equals 10 residues. Trimming pared 7 bases from V and 5 bases from J, leaving 7 bases between. DNA of the CDR3: TGCAGCGGTAACATAGATACGCAGTATTTT. It encodes CSGNIDTQYF.

The chain is built from TRBV29-1 and TRBJ2-3; 7 bases fit TRBD2. V was pared by 2 bases and J by 2 bases, with 7 bases of the junction left unmatched. The CDR3 extends over 15 amino acids. Germline V lookup: CDR1 SQVTM, CDR2 ANQGSEA. CDR3 region: CSVEWASGPTDTQYF. Written as DNA, the CDR3 is TGCAGCGTTGAATGGGCTAGCGGTCCCACAGATACGCAGTATTTT.

The gene calls are TRBV7-9 and TRBJ2-2; possibly TRBD2 for D (5 bases). Trimming pared 7 bases from V and 4 bases from J, leaving 10 bases between. CDR1 and CDR2 from the germline V gene are SEHNR and FQNEAQ (reference sequence). The CDR3 runs to 13 residues. The CDR3 loop reads CASTGRVTGELFF. CDR3 coding DNA: TGTGCCAGCACGGGGAGAGTCACCGGGGAGCTGTTTTTT.

This chain joins TRBV29-1 and TRBJ1-5; tentatively, D is TRBD1 (5 bases). Per germline, CDR1 SQVTM and CDR2 ANQGSEA. With 3 bases removed from V and 2 bases from J, the gap between germline ends came to 14 bases. CDR3 size: 15 residues. CDR3 sequence reads: CSVDSGDGGNQPQHF. In DNA, the CDR3 is TGCAGCGTTGATTCGGGGGATGGGGGCAATCAGCCCCAGCATTTT.

The chain is built from TRBV29-1 and TRBJ2-7; D may be TRBD1 (5 bases). Germline V gene data show CDR1 as SQVTM and CDR2 as ANQGSEA. The CDR3 length is 12 residues. The V end lost 1 base, the J end lost 7 bases, and 11 bases lay between the germline ends. As DNA, the CDR3 is TGCAGCGTTGAAGGCCTAGGGGAAGAGCAGTACTTC. This encodes CSVEGLGEEQYF.

The gene calls are TRBV5-6 and TRBJ1-1, with 9 bases aligning to TRBD1. Germline assignment: CDR1 SGHDT and CDR2 YYEEEE. This CDR3 comprises 16 residues. V lost 3 bases, J lost 2 bases, and 8 bases stayed unmatched. CDR3 coding DNA: TGTGCCAGCAGCTCAGACCGGGACAGGGTTAACACTGAAGCTTTCTTT. Protein: CASSSDRDRVNTEAFF.

In its sample, this clone was seen once. The rearrangement links TRBV30 to TRBJ2-1; 7 bases line up with TRBD2. CDR1 and CDR2 from the germline V gene are GTSNPN and SVGIG (reference sequence). This CDR3 is built from 16 residues. Losses at the gene ends were 0 bases for V and 0 bases for J; bases not matched to a gene: 5. The CDR3 sequence: CAWSVIAGGSYNEQFF. The CDR3 DNA is TGTGCCTGGAGTGTAATAGCGGGCGGCTCCTACAATGAGCAGTTCTTC. Variable domain in full (rest from reference TRBV30 and TRBJ2-1): SQTIHQWPATLVQPVGSPLSLECTVEGTSNPNLYWYRQAAGRGLQLLFYSVGIGQISSEVPQNLSASRPQDRQFILSSKKLLLSDSGFYLCAWSVIAGGSYNEQFFGPGTRLTVL.

This clone turned up a few times. The chain has TRBV7-9 and TRBJ2-7, with TRBD2 identical over 11 bases. Germline assignment: CDR1 SEHNR and CDR2 FQNEAQ (reference sequence). This CDR3 comprises 15 residues. The trim removed 6 bases at V and 3 bases at J, leaving 7 bases unmatched. The CDR3 protein is CASRSIAGGNYEQYF. The CDR3 DNA sequence: TGTGCCAGCAGATCCATAGCGGGAGGGAACTACGAGCAGTACTTC.

This clone was observed a few times. The same CDR3 is also encoded by other DNA sequences in this sample. The chain combines TRBV9 with TRBJ2-7; D is unclear. The germline V and J ends were trimmed by 4 bases and 0 bases, with 8 bases remaining between them. CDR1 and CDR2 (germline): SGDLS, YYNGEE. This CDR3 comprises 13 residues. CDR3 sequence: CASSPPSSYEQYF. The CDR3 DNA reads TGTGCCAGCAGCCCCCCGAGCTCCTACGAGCAGTACTTC. The whole variable domain, filled in from reference TRBV9 and TRBJ2-7, reads DSGVTQTPKHLITATGQRVTLRCSPRSGDLSVYWYQQSLDQGLQFLIQYYNGEERAKGNILERFSAQQFPDLHSELNLSSLELGDSALYFCASSPPSSYEQYFGPGTRLTVT.

The chain uses TRBV25-1 and TRBJ2-2; D remains unclear. This CDR3 is built from 13 residues. V was clipped by 2 bases and J by 4 bases, with 5 bases between them. CDR1 is MGHDK and CDR2 is SYGVNS in the germline V gene. The CDR3 loop reads CASSEGGTGELFF. The CDR3 region has the DNA TGTGCCAGCAGTGAAGGCGGCACCGGGGAGCTGTTTTTT.